This T cell receptor beta chain emerged from a study of blood T cell repertoires in COVID-19. Background on the study: Material from acute and convalescent COVID-19 was sourced from the United States, Italy and Spain. Sources were T cells, B-cell-depleted T cells, or PBMCs; the material itself was cDNA or gDNA.

Original processing methods: Using reference gene primer amplification, nucleated cell counts were estimated. Profiled with immunoSEQ multiplex PCR; TCRdb holds only in-frame clones, not every one. That table gives V, J and clone size, and the DNA gave D and trimming. The table records 150,000 to 200,000 clones, 83% of them present only once. This sequence originates from a human donor in a cohort sampled during active COVID-19. The material sequenced was peripheral blood.

The CDR3 is CASSRRDRAVATNEKLFF. CDR3 bases: TGTGCCAGCAGCCGCCGGGACAGAGCCGTTGCAACTAATGAAAAACTGTTTTTT. The chain has TRBV5-6 and TRBJ1-4; TRBD1 agrees at 7 bases. The V gene end was trimmed by 4 bases and the J gene end by 0 bases; junction bases not matched to a gene: 12. The CDR3 length is 18 residues. Germline loops: CDR1 SGHDT, CDR2 YYEEEE.